The T cell receptor (beta chain) described here comes from a study of regulatory T cells in long-lasting Graves disease. For this clonotype: Its antigen is still unknown.

V shed 0 bases, J shed 4 bases, and the junction held 7 bases outside the gene matches. CDR3 length: 16 residues. In germline, CDR1 is LNHDA, CDR2 SQIVND (reference sequence). Study-level points and caveats: Persistent patients shared more public clonotypes (roughly 2,800) than new patients (about 1,000).

As for time point: newly diagnosed GD, antithyroid drugs for less than 3 months. From RNA extracted from PBMCs, the TCR library was made. Libraries of TCR beta came from iRepertoire HTBI primers plus Arm-PCR of CDR3 regions. TCRdb independently ran MiXCR on the multiplex PCR reads; one entry per CDR3 protein. The sample lists about 540,000 distinct CDR3 sequences, about 13% occurring once. This sample was also put to use in a study of T cells in Graves' hyperthyroidism and ophthalmopathy. That source notes: First-round RT-PCR targeting the TCR CDR3 was performed with the HTBI primer set.

The chain is built from TRBV19 and TRBJ2-7; 9 positions match TRBD2. The source is a man between 25 and 39 years old with Graves disease. Sequencing was performed on peripheral blood mononuclear cells (PBMCs), taken at new diagnosis, from a patient treated with antithyroid drugs. The CDR3 loop is CASSIDGTSPRYEQYF. The DNA of the CDR3 is TGTGCCAGTAGTATAGACGGGACTAGCCCTAGGTACGAGCAGTACTTC.